The 14 T cell receptor beta chains below come from one sample, sequenced in a study of OX40 agonist ivuxolimab in advanced cancers. TCRdb's table, derived via immunoSEQ multiplex PCR, lists solely in-frame clones and lacks some. The sample lists 80,000 or so clones; around 91% were seen once. Sample: CD4+ or CD8+ T cells sorted from blood, taken in a trial of the OX40 agonist ivuxolimab. These receptors were obtained from an adult with an advanced solid tumor such as melanoma, head and neck, liver or kidney cancer.

The chain carries TRBV11-2 and TRBJ2-7, with D maybe TRBD1 (6 bases). CDR3 length equals 12 residues. Trimming shortened V by 3 bases and J by 4 bases, and 7 bases separated the two germline ends. Per germline, CDR1 SGHAT and CDR2 FQNNGV. The CDR3 is CASSFGQYEQYF. As DNA, the CDR3 is TGTGCCAGCAGCTTTGGACAGTACGAGCAGTACTTC.

This sequence joins TRBV19 and TRBJ2-3; D uncertain. Germline V gene sequence: CDR1 LNHDA, CDR2 SQIVND (reference sequence). This CDR3 region has 13 residues. Trimming stripped 6 bases from V and 1 base from J, with 8 bases between. The CDR3 reads CASSDLGTDTQYF. For the CDR3, the DNA is TGTGCCAGTAGCGATTTGGGCACAGATACGCAGTATTTT. Based on the CDR3 plus reference TRBV19 and TRBJ2-3, the full variable domain is DGGITQSPKYLFRKEGQNVTLSCEQNLNHDAMYWYRQDPGQGLRLIYYSQIVNDFQKGDIAEGYSVSREKKESFPLTVTSAQKNPTAFYLCASSDLGTDTQYFGPGTRLTVL.

The V gene is TRBV9, the J gene TRBJ2-5; D might be TRBD2 (5 bases). Germline CDR1 is SGDLS and CDR2 is YYNGEE. The CDR3 consists of 16 residues. The V and J ends lost 0 bases and 4 bases respectively, with 16 bases between them. CDR3 region: CASSVVALRVGETQYF. CDR3 in DNA: TGTGCCAGCAGCGTAGTAGCCCTGAGGGTGGGAGAGACCCAGTACTTC.

The CDR3 nucleotides are TGCGCCAGCAGCCTAGCGGGAGGACCGGGCGAGCAGTACTTC. This sequence encodes CASSLAGGPGEQYF. V and J are TRBV5-1 and TRBJ2-7; 11 positions agree with TRBD2. The length of the CDR3 is 14 residues. The germline V gene has CDR1 SGHRS and CDR2 YFSETQ. V was clipped by 4 bases and J by 6 bases; unmatched bases: 6. The variable domain in full, with the rest retrieved from reference TRBV5-1 and TRBJ2-7, is KAGVTQTPRYLIKTRGQQVTLSCSPISGHRSVSWYQQTPGQGLQFLFEYFSETQRNKGNFPGRFSGRQFSNSRSEMNVSTLELGDSALYLCASSLAGGPGEQYFGPGTRLTVT.

The rearrangement joins TRBV10-3 to TRBJ1-2, with no clear D. CDR3 length: 14 amino acids. The germline V and J ends were trimmed by 0 bases and 8 bases, with 13 bases remaining between them. CDR1 is ENHRY and CDR2 is SYGVKD in the germline V gene. The CDR3 nucleotides read TGTGCCATCAGTGAGTCGACGGCACGAGGAGGCTACACCTTC. Translated, it gives CAISESTARGGYTF.

In its sample, this clone was seen once. This sequence joins TRBV19 and TRBJ1-2; D ambiguous. The ends were cut back, 2 bases at V and 0 bases at J, with 4 bases in the middle. Germline assignment: CDR1 LNHDA and CDR2 SQIVND (reference sequence). The CDR3 covers 13 residues. The chain's CDR3 is CASSIRANYGYTF. CDR3 nucleotides: TGTGCCAGTAGTATACGGGCTAACTATGGCTACACCTTC.

The V gene is TRBV7-2, the J gene TRBJ1-6; 9 nucleotides match TRBD1. V gave up 4 bases and J gave up 14 bases; unmatched junction bases: 12. The CDR3 is 15 residues long. Germline V CDR1 and CDR2: SGHTA, FQGNSA. CDR3 amino acids: CASSSAGTGSEALHF. DNA of the CDR3: TGTGCCAGCAGCTCAGCCGGGACAGGGTCCGAGGCCCTCCACTTT.

This clone appeared a few times. The rearrangement links TRBV14 to TRBJ1-1; no firm D call. The V end lost 3 bases, the J end lost 0 bases, and 5 bases lay between the germline ends. The germline gives CDR1 SGHDN, CDR2 FVKESK. The CDR3 is 13 residues long. Written as DNA, the CDR3 is TGTGCCAGCAGCCAGCAGATGAACACTGAAGCTTTCTTT. This codes for CASSQQMNTEAFF.

J is TRBJ2-5 and V is TRBV5-6, with TRBD2 identical over 8 bases. The CDR3 sequence is 15 residues long. Trimming took 4 bases from V and 0 from J; bases not matched to a gene: 5. The germline V gene has CDR1 SGHDT and CDR2 YYEEEE. CDR3 loop: CASSLSGADQETQYF. The CDR3 DNA follows: TGTGCCAGCAGCCTTAGCGGGGCCGACCAAGAGACCCAGTACTTC.

This rearrangement joins TRBV28 to TRBJ1-3; D remains unclear. The CDR3 has 12 residues. Trimming left V 5 bases short and J 4 bases short, with 6 bases between. Germline CDR1 is MDHEN and CDR2 is SYDVKM. CDR3 protein: CASSGRGNTIYF. For the CDR3, the DNA is TGTGCCAGCAGTGGTCGAGGAAACACCATATATTTT.

This CDR3 reads CASSRREGGEGEQYF. Written as DNA, the CDR3 is TGCGCCAGCAGCCGTCGAGAAGGGGGAGAGGGGGAGCAGTACTTC. The V call is TRBV4-3, the J call TRBJ2-7, with a weak D call TRBD1 (6 bases). Looked up from germline, CDR1 is LGHNA and CDR2 is YSLEER. The CDR3 is made up of 15 amino acids. Trimming left V 4 bases short and J 7 bases short, with 20 bases between.

The rearrangement joins TRBV5-6 to TRBJ1-2, with D hard to call. The CDR3 has 13 residues. From germline, CDR1 is SGHDT and CDR2 YYEEEE. Trimming pared 4 bases from V and 4 bases from J, leaving 11 bases between. The CDR3 region has the DNA TGTGCCAGCAGCCCCCTAGGCCTCTATGGCTACACCTTC. Protein product: CASSPLGLYGYTF.

A single count supports this clone. The gene calls are TRBV7-3 and TRBJ2-2; D may be TRBD1 (6 bases). Looked up from germline, CDR1 is SGHTA and CDR2 is FQGTGA. This CDR3 is 13 amino acids long. The V and J ends lost 8 bases and 6 bases respectively, with 13 bases between them. The CDR3, as DNA: TGTGCCAGCGCTCCACAGGGCGCCGGGGAGCTGTTTTTT. The encoded protein is CASAPQGAGELFF. Full variable domain (rest looked up from reference TRBV7-3 and TRBJ2-2): GAGVSQTPSNKVTEKGKYVELRCDPISGHTALYWYRQSLGQGPEFLIYFQGTGAADDSGLPNDRFFAVRPEGSVSTLKIQRTERGDSAVYLCASAPQGAGELFFGEGSRLTVL.

The chain recombines TRBV4-1 with TRBJ1-6; D gene uncertain. V lost 3 bases to trimming and J lost 10 bases, with 13 bases between them. Germline lookup yields CDR1 MGHRA and CDR2 YSYEKL. This CDR3 has 14 amino acids. CDR3 in amino acids: CASSQSLGGSPLHF. The CDR3 nucleotides are TGCGCCAGCAGCCAGAGTTTGGGCGGATCACCCCTCCACTTT.